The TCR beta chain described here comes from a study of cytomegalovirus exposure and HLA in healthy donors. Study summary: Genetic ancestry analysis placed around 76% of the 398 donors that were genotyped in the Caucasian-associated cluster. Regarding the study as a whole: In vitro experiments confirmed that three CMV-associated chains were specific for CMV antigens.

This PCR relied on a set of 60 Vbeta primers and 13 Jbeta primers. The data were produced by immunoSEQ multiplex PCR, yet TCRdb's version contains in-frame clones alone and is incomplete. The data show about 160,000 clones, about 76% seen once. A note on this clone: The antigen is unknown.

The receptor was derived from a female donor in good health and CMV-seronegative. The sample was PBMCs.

The CDR3 DNA follows: TGCGCCAGCAGCTTGGACATCCAAGAGACCCAGTACTTC. Its translation is CASSLDIQETQYF. The chain couples TRBV5-1 to TRBJ2-5; D not certain. This CDR3 spans 13 amino acids. V was clipped by 0 bases and J by 1 base, with 4 bases between them. The germline V gene has CDR1 SGHRS and CDR2 YFSETQ.